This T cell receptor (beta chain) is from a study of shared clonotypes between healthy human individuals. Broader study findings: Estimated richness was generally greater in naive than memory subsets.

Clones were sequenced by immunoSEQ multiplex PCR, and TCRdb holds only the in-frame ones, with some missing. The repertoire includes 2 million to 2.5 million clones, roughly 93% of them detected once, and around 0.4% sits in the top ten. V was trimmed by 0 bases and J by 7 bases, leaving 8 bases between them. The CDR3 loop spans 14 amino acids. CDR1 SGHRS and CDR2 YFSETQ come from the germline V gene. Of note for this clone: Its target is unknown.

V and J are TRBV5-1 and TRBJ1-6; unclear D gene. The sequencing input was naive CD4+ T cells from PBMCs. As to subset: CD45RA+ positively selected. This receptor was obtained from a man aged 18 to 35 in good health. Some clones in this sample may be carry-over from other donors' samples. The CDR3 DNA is TGCGCCAGCAGCTTGGTGGCAGACAATTCACCCCTCCACTTT. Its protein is CASSLVADNSPLHF.